The TCR beta chain described here comes from a study of T cell clonality in common variable immunodeficiency (dated by TCRdb to the mid-2010s). The junction carries 20 bases between V and J, which are trimmed by 1 base and 4 bases respectively. From a lookup of the germline V gene, CDR1 and CDR2 are KGHSH and LQKENI. Inclusive of the bounding cysteine and phenylalanine, the CDR3 is 17 residues long. Of the CDR3's DNA, 42 bases were read; they are in frame from base 1. What the authors observed across the whole study: Differences among patients in the CVID cohort limited the correlations between repertoire features and clinical complications. Fewer TCRbeta clones were shared among CVID subjects than among healthy controls (p < 0.0001). The authors noted that sequencing repertoires of T cell subpopulations would be needed to clarify what caused the increased clonality in CVID. Compared with healthy controls, CVID subjects showed increased TCRbeta clonality (t-test p = 0.018), a feature most characteristic of about a third of subjects. Although equal DNA input was used, an average of approximately 82,000 unique sequences per sample was obtained for controls, compared with about 31,547 for CVID samples. CVID TCRbeta sequences reportedly showed fewer deletions and N-nucleotide insertions and lacked highly modified clones with 13 or more V deletions.

This clone was observed a few times. Which antigen it targets is not known. The read comes to an end 3 residues before the CDR3 does, leaving the germline J gene to fill in the end. Both CVID patients and healthy controls were predominantly of Caucasian heritage. From each donor, 5 to 8 ml of heparinized peripheral whole blood was collected. Genomic DNA from adults with common variable immune deficiency (CVID) and from healthy adult controls was the source for sequencing TCRbeta CDR3 repertoires. The control group comprised some 22 healthy adult volunteers, roughly twelve female and around ten male, aged roughly 20 to 75 years with a mean age of roughly 35. To isolate peripheral blood mononuclear cells, diluted blood was subjected to density centrifugation over Hypaque 1077 or Ficoll-Paque. Genomic DNA was obtained from unsorted mononuclear cells using either Qiagen column purification or a centrifugation-based method.

Equivalent amounts of genomic DNA from CVID and control samples were used as sequencing input. For every sample, a 60 bp segment covering the rearranged TCRbeta CDR3 region was amplified and then sequenced. TCRbeta amplification used the immunoSEQ assay, a bias-corrected multiplex PCR with high-throughput sequencing. The original methods were these. Each unique nucleotide sequence was treated as a clone and annotated with V, D and J genes, copy number and frequency. Sequences were labeled productive if in frame, and non-productive if out of frame or containing stop codons. As previously described, clonality was computed from Shannon's entropy. The predicted amino acid sequences of productive clones were used to derive mean CDR3 Kyte-Doolittle hydropathy. Hierarchical clustering of scaled V gene usage was performed with the R hclust function using Manhattan distance and complete linkage. Sharing of clones by CDR3 amino acid sequence was evaluated through resampling of 12 repertoires per group over 100 rounds. Repertoires were searched for approximately 70 published EBV-specific and fewer than 300 published CMV-specific TCRbeta sequences. A couple of CVID samples that yielded fewer than 10,000 sequences were excluded from the analysis, so around 40 CVID repertoires were retained. This immuneACCESS table, as held by TCRdb, lists in-frame sequences with V and J called but not all clones. Of the missing ones, under half trace to an unresolved V gene in checked studies; the others have no known cause. V and J calls and clone size are given by that table; D and trimming were obtained from the DNA. This sample was tabulated with about 37,000 clones, among which there are no singletons. The ten largest clones add up to under 4.5% of the sample.

Sequencing was done on a sample of peripheral blood mononuclear cells. The TCR comes from a person aged 18 to 70 in good health. The chain is made from TRBV18 and TRBJ2-7; 6 matching bases give a weak D call of TRBD2. The CDR3 region has the sequence CASSPRLMGGRTYEQYF. The CDR3 bases that were read are TGTGCCAGCTCACCACGCCTGATGGGTGGGAGGACATACGAG.